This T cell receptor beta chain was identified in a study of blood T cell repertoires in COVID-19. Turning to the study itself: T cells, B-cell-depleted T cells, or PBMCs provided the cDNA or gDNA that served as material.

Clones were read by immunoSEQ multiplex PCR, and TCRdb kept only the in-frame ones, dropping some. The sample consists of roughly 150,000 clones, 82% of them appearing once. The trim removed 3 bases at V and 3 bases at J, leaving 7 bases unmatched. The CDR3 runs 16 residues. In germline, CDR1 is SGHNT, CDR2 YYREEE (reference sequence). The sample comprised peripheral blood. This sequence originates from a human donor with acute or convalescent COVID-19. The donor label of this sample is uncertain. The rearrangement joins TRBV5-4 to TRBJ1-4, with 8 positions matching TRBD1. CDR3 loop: CASSSGTGLSNEKLFF. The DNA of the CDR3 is TGTGCCAGCAGCTCAGGGACAGGTCTCTCTAATGAAAAACTGTTTTTT.